The clone carrying this T cell receptor (beta chain) was picked up one time. The sample belongs to a study of blood T cell repertoires in COVID-19. Turning to the study itself: Samples of COVID-19 (acute and convalescent) were obtained from the United States, Italy and Spain. T cells, B-cell-depleted T cells, or PBMCs supplied cDNA or gDNA.

Those enrolled, adults aged 18 to 89 years, came from about two dozen US areas. Authors' analysis steps: From reference gene primer amplification, estimates of nucleated cell counts were derived. Here immunoSEQ multiplex PCR was the method, and the copy in TCRdb shows in-frame clones only, minus some. V and J calls and clone size follow that table, whereas D and trimming were derived from the DNA. The table shows approximately 170,000 clones, with around 84% occurring only once. Sample: PBMCs or T cells enriched from blood (not recorded which). This receptor was taken from a woman aged 45-65 years who had recovered from COVID-19.

The CDR3 region is CASSFPSGGTEAFF. The CDR3 DNA follows: TGTGCCAGCAGTTTCCCCTCGGGTGGCACTGAAGCTTTCTTT. This rearrangement joins TRBV28 to TRBJ1-1; D gene unclear. Germline values: CDR1 MDHEN, CDR2 SYDVKM. The germline V and J ends were trimmed by 3 bases and 4 bases, with 12 bases remaining between them. This CDR3 is 14 amino acids long.